The 24 T cell receptor beta chains presented below share a single source sample, sequenced in a study of blood T cell repertoires in COVID-19. The method was immunoSEQ multiplex PCR; TCRdb's version includes in-frame clones alone and lacks a portion of them. Among some 80,000 clones listed, 85% to 90% were seen once. Sequencing used peripheral blood. The receptors here all came from an elderly woman in a cohort sampled during active or convalescent COVID-19.

The chain joins TRBV5-1 to TRBJ2-3; D may be TRBD2 (5 bases). Trimming cost V 5 bases and J 5 bases, with 15 bases left between them. The germline V gene encodes CDR1 SGHRS and CDR2 YFSETQ. CDR3 length equals 14 residues. CDR3 DNA sequence: TGCGCCAGCAGGGTGGACTCTGCATTAGATACGCAGTATTTT. As protein: CASRVDSALDTQYF.

The J gene is TRBJ2-3, the V gene TRBV18; 7 positions match TRBD2. V dropped 2 bases and J dropped 6; count of bases not matched to a gene: 14. This CDR3 spans 17 amino acids. Germline assignment: CDR1 KGHSH and CDR2 LQKENI. In DNA, the CDR3 is TGTGCCAGCTCACCAACCCCCCAAGCGGGGTATATGGATACGCAGTATTTT. Encoded protein: CASSPTPQAGYMDTQYF.

The V gene is TRBV6-6, the J gene TRBJ1-2, with 7 bases aligning to TRBD1. In germline, CDR1 is MNHNY, CDR2 SVGAGI (reference sequence). With 4 bases clipped from V and 5 bases from J, the junction kept 13 bases outside the gene matches. The CDR3 runs 16 residues. The chain's CDR3 is CASSSRGQVIEYGYTF. CDR3 DNA: TGTGCCAGCAGTTCTCGTGGACAGGTAATTGAATATGGCTACACCTTC.

The CDR3 loop reads CASSSVGGGRDTQYF. CDR3 nucleotide sequence: TGTGCCAGCAGCTCGGTCGGGGGCGGGAGGGATACGCAGTATTTT. The chain couples TRBV7-3 to TRBJ2-3; TRBD2 agrees at 8 bases. Germline values: CDR1 SGHTA, CDR2 FQGTGA. The ends lost 4 bases at V and 6 bases at J; junction bases unmatched: 9. The CDR3 totals 15 residues.

The V and J genes are TRBV5-1 and TRBJ1-1; D gene ambiguous. Trimming left V 4 bases short and J 0 bases short, with 10 bases between. This CDR3 comprises 14 residues. Looked up from germline, CDR1 is SGHRS and CDR2 is YFSETQ. The CDR3 reads CASSPDTLNTEAFF. The CDR3 DNA sequence: TGCGCCAGCAGCCCAGACACACTGAACACTGAAGCTTTCTTT.

This clone was counted a few times. The chain carries TRBV6-1 and TRBJ2-7; 12 nucleotides line up with TRBD2. This CDR3 comprises 14 residues. Germline V gene sequence: CDR1 MNHNS, CDR2 SASEGT. The J segment lost 13 bases and the V segment lost 2 bases, leaving 9 bases of the junction unmatched. The CDR3 DNA is TGTGCCAGCAGTGAACAAGGACTAGCGGGACGGCCCTACGTC. Its protein product is CASSEQGLAGRPYV.

V usage is TRBV2 and J usage is TRBJ1-5; possibly TRBD1 for D (6 bases). This CDR3 has 15 residues. V dropped 6 bases and J dropped 2 bases, with 14 bases sitting between them. Germline-derived CDR1 and CDR2 are SNHLY and FYNNEI. CDR3 in amino acids: CASSRSGVGNQPQHF. The CDR3 nucleotides are TGTGCCAGCAGCCGCTCAGGGGTTGGCAATCAGCCCCAGCATTTT.

This chain joins TRBV11-3 and TRBJ1-1, with 7 bases identical to TRBD1. The germline CDR1 and CDR2 sequences are SGHNT and YENEEA. Trimming took 1 base from V and 7 from J; bases not matched to a gene: 6. The CDR3 is 14 residues long. The DNA for the CDR3 is TGTGCCAGCAGCTTAGGAACAGGGGCTATTGAAGCTTTCTTT. It yields the protein CASSLGTGAIEAFF.

V gene TRBV5-1 combines with J gene TRBJ2-3, with D maybe TRBD1 (5 bases). CDR3 length equals 15 residues. Between the trimmed V and J ends, which lost 0 bases and 4 bases, there was a span of 12 bases. The germline gives CDR1 SGHRS, CDR2 YFSETQ. CDR3 in DNA: TGCGCCAGCAGCTTGGACCTGAAAGGGGCAGATACGCAGTATTTT. It codes for CASSLDLKGADTQYF.

A single count supports this clone. The chain carries TRBV5-1 and TRBJ1-2; maybe TRBD1 (5 bases). Germline values: CDR1 SGHRS, CDR2 YFSETQ. V lost 4 bases, J lost 6 bases, and 16 bases lay in between. The CDR3 is made up of 14 amino acids. The CDR3 loop is CASSPLTGAHGYTF. The CDR3 DNA reads TGCGCCAGCAGCCCCCTAACAGGAGCCCATGGCTACACCTTC.

This rearrangement joins TRBV3-1 (or the pseudogene TRBV3-2) to TRBJ2-2; 7 bases are shared with TRBD2. The CDR3 spans 20 residues. Germline V gene lookup returns CDR1 LGHDT and CDR2 YNNKEL (reference sequence). The V segment lost 1 base and the J segment 3 bases; nucleotides outside the gene matches: 17. The CDR3 sequence is CASSQVRLDGRLQDTGELFF. Written as DNA, the CDR3 is TGTGCCAGCAGCCAAGTTCGATTGGACGGGAGGCTCCAAGACACCGGGGAGCTGTTTTTT.

V usage is TRBV13 and J usage is TRBJ2-2; possible D gene TRBD1, 5 bases. V dropped 4 bases and J dropped 6 bases, with 9 bases sitting between them. The CDR3 is 13 residues long. In germline, CDR1 is PRHDT, CDR2 FYEKMQ (reference sequence). The CDR3 nucleotides read TGTGCCAGCAGCTCCCAGGGTGCCGGGGAGCTGTTTTTT. It is translated as CASSSQGAGELFF.

This chain uses TRBV2 with TRBJ2-1, with D perhaps matching TRBD1 (6 bases). CDR1 is SNHLY and CDR2 is FYNNEI in the germline V gene. V lost 0 bases, J lost 10 bases, and 10 bases lay in between. The CDR3 consists of 13 residues. The CDR3 nucleotides are TGTGCCAGCAGTGAAGCGGGGGCGGGCGAGCAGTTCTTC. Amino acids: CASSEAGAGEQFF.

The V and J genes are TRBV27 and TRBJ1-2, with TRBD1 identical over 9 bases. Trimming took 4 bases from V and 7 from J; bases not matched to a gene: 10. Germline-derived CDR1 and CDR2 are MNHEY and SMNVEV (reference sequence). The CDR3 runs 15 residues. The CDR3 spells CASSSPGQGEGGYTF. In DNA form, the CDR3 reads TGTGCCAGCAGTTCTCCGGGACAGGGTGAGGGTGGCTACACCTTC.

The rearrangement joins TRBV5-1 to TRBJ1-4, with a possible D match to TRBD1 (6 bases). V was trimmed by 0 bases and J by 1 base, leaving 16 bases between them. CDR3 size: 18 residues. Germline lookup yields CDR1 SGHRS and CDR2 YFSETQ. The CDR3 bases are TGCGCCAGCAGCTTGGCCCCCCGCGGGGGCCGAACTAATGAAAAACTGTTTTTT. It yields the protein CASSLAPRGGRTNEKLFF.

The gene calls are TRBV9 and TRBJ2-1; D ambiguous. With 4 bases removed from V and 1 base from J, the gap between germline ends came to 9 bases. CDR3 length: 14 residues. The V gene's germline CDR1 is SGDLS and CDR2 YYNGEE. The CDR3 nucleotides read TGTGCCAGCAGCCATCCGCGGTCCTACAATGAGCAGTTCTTC. It specifies CASSHPRSYNEQFF.

This clone was detected once. The chain combines TRBV5-1 with TRBJ2-1, with TRBD2 as a possible D gene (6 bases). The germline CDR1 and CDR2 sequences are SGHRS and YFSETQ. Trimming stripped 7 bases from V and 9 bases from J, with 17 bases between. This CDR3 spans 13 amino acids. CDR3 nucleotide sequence: TGCGCCAGCTCAGGCGGAGGGGTAGGTGAGCAGTTCTTC. It yields the protein CASSGGGVGEQFF.

CDR3 residues: CASRQVHMNTEAFF. The CDR3 DNA reads TGTGCCAGCAGACAGGTGCACATGAACACTGAAGCTTTCTTT. The chain joins TRBV3-1 (or the pseudogene TRBV3-2) to TRBJ1-1; the D gene is possibly TRBD1 (5 bases). The CDR3 has 14 residues. Trimming shortened V by 6 bases and J by 0 bases, and 11 bases separated the two germline ends. Germline CDR1 and CDR2: LGHDT and YNNKEL (reference sequence).

This clone was seen only once. The gene calls are TRBV7-3 and TRBJ2-2; D is uncertain. This CDR3 is 13 amino acids long. Per the germline V gene, CDR1 is SGHTA and CDR2 is FQGTGA. The V end was cut by 5 bases, the J end by 1 base, with 5 bases between. CDR3 region: CASSPRNTGELFF. The CDR3 bases are TGTGCCAGCAGCCCGAGGAACACCGGGGAGCTGTTTTTT. Using reference TRBV7-3 and TRBJ2-2 for the parts outside the CDR3, the full variable domain is GAGVSQTPSNKVTEKGKYVELRCDPISGHTALYWYRQSLGQGPEFLIYFQGTGAADDSGLPNDRFFAVRPEGSVSTLKIQRTERGDSAVYLCASSPRNTGELFFGEGSRLTVL.

The genes are TRBV28 and TRBJ1-1, with D hard to call. The CDR3 runs 15 residues. Trimming took 6 bases from V and 0 from J, leaving 14 bases between them. Germline lookup yields CDR1 MDHEN and CDR2 SYDVKM. CDR3 sequence reads: CASRRRQSMNTEAFF. CDR3 DNA: TGTGCCAGCAGGCGGCGTCAGTCCATGAACACTGAAGCTTTCTTT. Complete variable domain (other parts from reference TRBV28 and TRBJ1-1): DVKVTQSSRYLVKRTGEKVFLECVQDMDHENMFWYRQDPGLGLRLIYFSYDVKMKEKGDIPEGYSVSREKKERFSLILESASTNQTSMYLCASRRRQSMNTEAFFGQGTRLTVV.

This clone was counted a few times. The rearrangement joins TRBV19 to TRBJ2-7, with 10 bases aligning to TRBD1. V gave up 0 bases and J gave up 6 bases; unmatched junction bases: 5. Germline V CDR1 and CDR2: LNHDA, SQIVND (reference sequence). CDR3 length: 15 residues. The CDR3 DNA sequence: TGTGCCAGTAGTATAGAGGGGACAGGGGCGCGCGAGCAGTACTTC. It specifies CASSIEGTGAREQYF.

V and J are TRBV5-1 and TRBJ2-4; D is undetermined. Germline-derived CDR1 and CDR2 are SGHRS and YFSETQ. V lost 3 bases and J 0 bases, leaving 10 bases between the germline ends. The CDR3 sequence is 15 residues long. The CDR3 region is CASSSSSRAKNIQYF. CDR3 DNA: TGCGCCAGCAGCTCATCCTCGCGAGCCAAAAACATTCAGTACTTC.

V and J are TRBV7-9 and TRBJ2-5; 10 bases are shared with TRBD2. The V segment lost 5 bases and the J segment 5 bases; nucleotides outside the gene matches: 8. The CDR3 runs to 15 residues. Germline lookup yields CDR1 SEHNR and CDR2 FQNEAQ (reference sequence). CDR3 in amino acids: CASSMPGLARETQYF. The CDR3 region has the DNA TGTGCCAGCAGCATGCCGGGACTAGCGAGGGAGACCCAGTACTTC.

The gene calls are TRBV19 and TRBJ2-3; TRBD1 agrees at 7 bases. Germline V gene sequence: CDR1 LNHDA, CDR2 SQIVND (reference sequence). This CDR3 contains 13 residues. Losses at the gene ends were 6 bases for V and 3 bases for J; bases not matched to a gene: 3. CDR3 region: CASRKGATDTQYF. As DNA, the CDR3 is TGTGCCAGTAGGAAGGGGGCAACAGATACGCAGTATTTT.